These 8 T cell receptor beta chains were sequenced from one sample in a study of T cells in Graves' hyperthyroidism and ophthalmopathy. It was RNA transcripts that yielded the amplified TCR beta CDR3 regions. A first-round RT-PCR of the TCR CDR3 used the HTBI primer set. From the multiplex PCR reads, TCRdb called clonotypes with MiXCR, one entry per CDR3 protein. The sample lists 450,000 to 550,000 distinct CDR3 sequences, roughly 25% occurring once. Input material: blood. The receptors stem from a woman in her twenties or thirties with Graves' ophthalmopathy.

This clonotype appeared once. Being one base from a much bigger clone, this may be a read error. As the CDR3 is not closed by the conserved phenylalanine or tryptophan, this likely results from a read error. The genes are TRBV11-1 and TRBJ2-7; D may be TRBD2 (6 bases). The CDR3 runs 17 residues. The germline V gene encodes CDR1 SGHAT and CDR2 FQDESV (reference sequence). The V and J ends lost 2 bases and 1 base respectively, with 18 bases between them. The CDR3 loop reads CASSLSTGRGRSYEQYS. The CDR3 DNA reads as TGTGCCAGCAGCTTATCGACCGGGCGGGGAAGATCCTACGAGCAGTACTCC.

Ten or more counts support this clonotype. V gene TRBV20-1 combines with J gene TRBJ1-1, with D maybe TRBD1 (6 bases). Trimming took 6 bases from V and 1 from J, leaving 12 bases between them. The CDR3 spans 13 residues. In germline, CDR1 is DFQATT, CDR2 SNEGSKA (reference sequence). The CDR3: CSAEDSENTEAFF. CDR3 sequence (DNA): TGCAGTGCGGAGGACAGCGAGAACACTGAAGCTTTCTTT.

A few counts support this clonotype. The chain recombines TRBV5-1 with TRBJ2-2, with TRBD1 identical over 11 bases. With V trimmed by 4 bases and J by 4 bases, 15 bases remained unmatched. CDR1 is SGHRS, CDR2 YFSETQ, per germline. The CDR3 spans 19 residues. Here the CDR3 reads CASSLMIGQGAVVTGELFF. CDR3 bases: TGCGCCAGCAGCCTTATGATCGGACAGGGGGCTGTCGTCACCGGGGAGCTGTTTTTT.

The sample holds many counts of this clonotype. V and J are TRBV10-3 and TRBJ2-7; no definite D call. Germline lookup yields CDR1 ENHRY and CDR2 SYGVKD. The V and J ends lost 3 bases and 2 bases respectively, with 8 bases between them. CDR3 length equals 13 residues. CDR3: CAISDSLTYEQYF. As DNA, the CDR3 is TGTGCCATCAGTGACAGTTTAACCTACGAGCAGTACTTC.

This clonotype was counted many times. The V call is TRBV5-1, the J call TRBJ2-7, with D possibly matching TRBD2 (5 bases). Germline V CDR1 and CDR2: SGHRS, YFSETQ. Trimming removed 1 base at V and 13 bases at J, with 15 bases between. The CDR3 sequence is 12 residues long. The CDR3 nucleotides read TGCGCCAGCAGCTTGATGGGGAGAGGGATATACTTC. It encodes CASSLMGRGIYF. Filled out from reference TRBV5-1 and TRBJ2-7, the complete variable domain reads KAGVTQTPRYLIKTRGQQVTLSCSPISGHRSVSWYQQTPGQGLQFLFEYFSETQRNKGNFPGRFSGRQFSNSRSEMNVSTLELGDSALYLCASSLMGRGIYFGPGTRLTVT.

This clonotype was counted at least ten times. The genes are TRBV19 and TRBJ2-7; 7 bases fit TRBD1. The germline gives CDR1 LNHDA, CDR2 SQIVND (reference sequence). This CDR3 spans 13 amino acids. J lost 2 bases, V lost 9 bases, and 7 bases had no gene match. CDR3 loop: CASGTDEAYEQYF. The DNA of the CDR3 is TGTGCCAGCGGGACAGACGAAGCCTACGAGCAGTACTTC.

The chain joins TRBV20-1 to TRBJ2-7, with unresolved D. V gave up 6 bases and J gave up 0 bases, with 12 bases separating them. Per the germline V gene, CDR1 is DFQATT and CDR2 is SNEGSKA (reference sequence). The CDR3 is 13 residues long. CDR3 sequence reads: CSAQIYGSYEQYF. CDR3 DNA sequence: TGCAGTGCACAAATCTACGGCTCCTACGAGCAGTACTTC.

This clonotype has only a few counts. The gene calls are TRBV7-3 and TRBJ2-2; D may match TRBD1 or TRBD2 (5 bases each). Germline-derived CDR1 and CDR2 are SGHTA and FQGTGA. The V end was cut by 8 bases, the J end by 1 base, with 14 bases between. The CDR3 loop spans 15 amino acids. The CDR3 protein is CASRYGTENTGELFF. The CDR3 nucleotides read TGTGCCAGCCGCTACGGGACGGAGAACACCGGGGAGCTGTTTTTT.